Shown below are 4 T cell receptor beta chains from a single sample sequenced in a study of cytomegalovirus exposure and HLA in healthy donors. 60 Vbeta and 13 Jbeta primers were used in PCR. Sequencing used immunoSEQ multiplex PCR; TCRdb keeps in-frame clones, though not all of them. This sample yields about 190,000 clones, of which nearly 80% are seen a single time; about 6% belongs to the top ten. Sequenced input: PBMCs. The receptors shown here come from a woman under 40 in good health and CMV-seropositive.

The CDR3 DNA reads as TGTGCCATCAGCACTCCCGGGGGGCGCACAGATACGCAGTATTTT. It yields the protein CAISTPGGRTDTQYF. The chain links TRBV10-3 to TRBJ2-3; TRBD2 might be the D (7 bases). The ends were cut back, 6 bases at V and 1 base at J, with 14 bases in the middle. This CDR3 comprises 15 residues. Germline V gene data show CDR1 as ENHRY and CDR2 as SYGVKD.

The chain recombines TRBV4-2 with TRBJ2-5; 10 positions agree with TRBD1. CDR3 size: 15 residues. CDR1 and CDR2 (germline): LGHNA, YNFKEQ. J was trimmed by 5 bases and V by 4 bases; bases with no gene match: 7. In DNA form, the CDR3 reads TGTGCCAGCAGCCCTCGACAGGGGGCGAGTGAGACCCAGTACTTC. Amino acid sequence: CASSPRQGASETQYF.

The chain employs TRBV5-1 and TRBJ2-3; 11 positions agree with TRBD1. The ends lost 0 bases at V and 4 bases at J; junction bases unmatched: 10. Germline loops: CDR1 SGHRS, CDR2 YFSETQ. This CDR3 has 18 residues. The CDR3 coding sequence is TGCGCCAGCAGCTTGGCCAAAAGGACAGGGGGCCGGGCAGATACGCAGTATTTT. Translated, it gives CASSLAKRTGGRADTQYF.

This chain links TRBV5-4 with TRBJ2-3, with 7 positions matching TRBD2. Germline loops: CDR1 SGHNT, CDR2 YYREEE (reference sequence). The CDR3 is made up of 16 amino acids. V was clipped by 5 bases and J by 0 bases; unmatched bases: 9. CDR3 in amino acids: CASSPGASGSTDTQYF. CDR3 DNA: TGTGCCAGCAGTCCCGGGGCTAGCGGTAGCACAGATACGCAGTATTTT.